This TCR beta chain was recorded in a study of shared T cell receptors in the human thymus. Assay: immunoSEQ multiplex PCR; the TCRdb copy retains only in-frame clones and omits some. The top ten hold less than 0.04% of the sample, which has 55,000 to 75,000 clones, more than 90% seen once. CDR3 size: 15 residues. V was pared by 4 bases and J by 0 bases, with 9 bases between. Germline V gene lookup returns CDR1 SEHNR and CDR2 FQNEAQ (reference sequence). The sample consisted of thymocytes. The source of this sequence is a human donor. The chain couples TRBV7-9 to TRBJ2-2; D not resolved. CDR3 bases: TGTGCCAGCAGCTCTCGACGGTCGAACACCGGGGAGCTGTTTTTT. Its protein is CASSSRRSNTGELFF.